Included here is one TCR beta chain sequence, with context. This beta chain slipped into a library made for alpha chains as a stray read, so its size is not meaningful. After removal of 6 bases from V and 2 bases from J, the junction contained 6 bases not matched to a gene. The CDR3 covers 14 residues. Germline assignment: CDR1 SNHLY and CDR2 FYNNEI. A distinct unique molecular identifier was carried by each TCR cDNA molecule. TCRdb called the 5' RACE reads again in MiXCR, with one record for every CDR3 protein. There are 4,000 or so distinct CDR3 sequences in the sample; about 37% occur only once, and about 34% lies in the top ten. This record comes from a study of spatial heterogeneity in lung cancer. As for the study in general: Unique TCR and UMI combinations averaged more than ten appearances each in raw reads.

Time point indicated: sample taken at primary tumor resection. TCRs were sequenced from unsorted whole RNA of tumor, nontumor lung or PBMC. This sample comprised PBMCs, obtained at surgery. The sequence was collected from a male donor with early-stage non-small cell lung cancer. The chain couples TRBV2 to TRBJ2-7, with 8 bases that match TRBD1. In DNA form, the CDR3 reads TGTGCCAGCAGGGGAGGACAGGGAACCTACGAGCAGTACTTC. Amino acid sequence: CASRGGQGTYEQYF.